This T cell receptor beta chain was captured by sequencing in a study of cytomegalovirus exposure and HLA in healthy donors. Primers for the PCR totalled 60 Vbeta and 13 Jbeta. TCRdb's copy holds only in-frame clones and misses some; the assay was immunoSEQ multiplex PCR. The data hold roughly 170,000 clones, with around 80% observed a single time. The germline V and J ends were trimmed by 8 bases and 8 bases, with 6 bases remaining between them. The CDR3 consists of 10 residues. Germline CDR1 is MNHNY and CDR2 is SVGAGI (reference sequence). This TCR derives from a woman in her thirties in good health and CMV-seronegative. The sequencing input was PBMCs. The genes are TRBV6-6 and TRBJ1-4, with no clear D. CDR3 coding DNA: TGTGCCAGCCAGAGGGAAAAACTGTTTTTT. Translated, it gives CASQREKLFF.